The sequence of this TCR beta chain was determined in a study of T cell responses to AZD1222 COVID-19 vaccine. Study outcomes and limitations: Repertoires were obtained only post-peak T cell response. The donors showed a predominance of white British ancestry and of females, with possible underestimation of clonal diversity.

As concerns this clone: Its matching antigen is unknown.

Second-dose intervals of approximately 4 or approximately 12 weeks were pooled. Here immunoSEQ multiplex PCR was the method, and the copy in TCRdb shows in-frame clones only, minus some. The sample lists about 54,000 clones, 89% occurring once. V was clipped by 5 bases and J by 7 bases, with 17 bases between them. The CDR3 spans 15 residues. CDR1 is SNHLY and CDR2 is FYNNEI in the germline V gene. The sequences come from peripheral blood, collected 28 days after the second AZD1222 dose. The genes are TRBV2 and TRBJ1-4; D call uncertain. The receptor was derived from an adult who received the AZD1222 COVID-19 vaccine. The DNA for the CDR3 is TGTGCCAGCAGTCTTGGACGCACGACGGGTGAAAAACTGTTTTTT. Translated, it gives CASSLGRTTGEKLFF.